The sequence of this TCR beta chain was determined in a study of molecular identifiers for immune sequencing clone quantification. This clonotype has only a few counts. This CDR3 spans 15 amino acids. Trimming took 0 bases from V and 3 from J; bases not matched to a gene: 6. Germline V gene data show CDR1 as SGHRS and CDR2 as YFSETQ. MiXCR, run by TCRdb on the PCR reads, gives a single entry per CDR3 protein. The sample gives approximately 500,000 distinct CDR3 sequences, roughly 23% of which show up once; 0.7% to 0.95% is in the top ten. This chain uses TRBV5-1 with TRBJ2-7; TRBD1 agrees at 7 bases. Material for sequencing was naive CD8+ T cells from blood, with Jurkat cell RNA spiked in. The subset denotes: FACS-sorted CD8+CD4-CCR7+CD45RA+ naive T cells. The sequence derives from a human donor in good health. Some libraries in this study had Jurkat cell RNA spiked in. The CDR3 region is CASSLVPRQGYEQYF. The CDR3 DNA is TGCGCCAGCAGCTTGGTACCCCGACAGGGCTACGAGCAGTACTTC.